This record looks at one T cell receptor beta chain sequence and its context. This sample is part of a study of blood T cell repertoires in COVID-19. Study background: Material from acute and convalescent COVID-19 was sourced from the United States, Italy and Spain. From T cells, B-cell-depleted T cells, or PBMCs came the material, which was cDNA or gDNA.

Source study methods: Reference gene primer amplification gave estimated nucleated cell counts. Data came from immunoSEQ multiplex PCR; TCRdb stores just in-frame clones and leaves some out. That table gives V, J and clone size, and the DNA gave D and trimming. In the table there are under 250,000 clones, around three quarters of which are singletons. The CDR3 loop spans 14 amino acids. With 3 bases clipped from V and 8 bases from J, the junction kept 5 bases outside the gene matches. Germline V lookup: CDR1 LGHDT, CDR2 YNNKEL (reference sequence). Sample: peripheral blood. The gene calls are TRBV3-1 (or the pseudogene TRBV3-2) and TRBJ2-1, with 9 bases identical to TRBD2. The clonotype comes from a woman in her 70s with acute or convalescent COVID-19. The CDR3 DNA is TGTGCCAGCAGCCAGGCAACTAGCGGGCATGAGCAGTTCTTC. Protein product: CASSQATSGHEQFF.